Shown below are 20 T cell receptor beta chains from a single sample sequenced in a study of sequential checkpoint blockade in melanoma. The treatment is: randomized to nivolumab then ipilimumab (arm A) or the reverse (arm B). Measured with immunoSEQ multiplex PCR; TCRdb has only the in-frame clones, and not every one. This table holds about 29,000 clones, 60% to 85% found once. The material sequenced was CD8+ T cells sorted from blood (inferred from file names), taken from a patient given nivolumab and ipilimumab in sequence. The receptors derive from a human donor with melanoma.

The genes are TRBV28 and TRBJ1-1, with D unclear. Germline V gene lookup returns CDR1 MDHEN and CDR2 SYDVKM. With 5 bases removed from V and 1 base from J, the gap between germline ends came to 8 bases. This CDR3 is built from 13 residues. CDR3 DNA sequence: TGTGCCAGCAGTGAGGTCCAGAACACTGAAGCTTTCTTT. Residues: CASSEVQNTEAFF.

This chain connects TRBV30 to TRBJ2-7; 7 nucleotides line up with TRBD2. This CDR3 spans 11 amino acids. CDR1 and CDR2 (germline): GTSNPN, SVGIG (reference sequence). Unmatched junction bases numbered 4, after V lost 4 bases and J lost 7 bases. CDR3 sequence reads: CAWTEGGEQYF. CDR3 sequence (DNA): TGTGCCTGGACCGAGGGAGGGGAGCAGTACTTC.

By proportion, this clone is medium-sized. This chain uses TRBV4-1 with TRBJ1-3, with unresolved D. The V gene lost 4 bases and the J gene lost 0 bases, with 10 bases spanning the gap. Germline-derived CDR1 and CDR2 are MGHRA and YSYEKL. This CDR3 is built from 15 residues. The CDR3 region is CASSPNQASGNTIYF. CDR3 DNA sequence: TGCGCCAGCAGCCCTAACCAAGCCTCTGGAAACACCATATATTTT.

The V gene is TRBV7-3, the J gene TRBJ2-7; no reliable D call. This CDR3 is 12 amino acids long. The germline V and J ends were trimmed by 8 bases and 3 bases, with 11 bases remaining between them. Germline V gene lookup returns CDR1 SGHTA and CDR2 FQGTGA. CDR3 amino acids: CASGLRLYEQYF. Here the CDR3 DNA reads TGTGCCAGCGGGCTACGTCTCTACGAGCAGTACTTC.

In its sample, this clone was seen once. The chain combines TRBV11-2 with TRBJ2-7; D is possibly TRBD1 (6 bases). The CDR3 has 15 residues. V was trimmed by 5 bases and J by 2 bases, leaving 16 bases between them. Germline V gene lookup returns CDR1 SGHAT and CDR2 FQNNGV. The CDR3 DNA follows: TGTGCCAGCAGCGACGGCCCTTCAGGGGCCTACGAGCAGTACTTC. Translation: CASSDGPSGAYEQYF. Full variable domain (outside the CDR3, taken from reference TRBV11-2 and TRBJ2-7): EAGVAQSPRYKIIEKRQSVAFWCNPISGHATLYWYQQILGQGPKLLIQFQNNGVVDDSQLPKDRFSAERLKGVDSTLKIQPAKLEDSAVYLCASSDGPSGAYEQYFGPGTRLTVT.

This sequence joins TRBV18 and TRBJ2-1; no firm D call. Germline values: CDR1 KGHSH, CDR2 LQKENI. The V gene lost 0 bases and the J gene lost 0 bases, with 12 bases spanning the gap. CDR3 length: 17 amino acids. DNA of the CDR3: TGTGCCAGCTCACCACCTCGGCCGAACAGCTCCTACAATGAGCAGTTCTTC. It yields the protein CASSPPRPNSSYNEQFF. Full variable domain (remainder filled in from reference TRBV18 and TRBJ2-1): NAGVMQNPRHLVRRRGQEARLRCSPMKGHSHVYWYRQLPEEGLKFMVYLQKENIIDESGMPKERFSAEFPKEGPSILRIQQVVRGDSAAYFCASSPPRPNSSYNEQFFGPGTRLTVL.

The chain employs TRBV28 and TRBJ1-2; TRBD1 agrees at 8 bases. J gave up 8 bases and V 3 bases, and 5 bases lay outside the gene matches. Germline lookup yields CDR1 MDHEN and CDR2 SYDVKM. This CDR3 is 13 amino acids long. CDR3 DNA: TGTGCCAGCAGTTTTTCAGGGGGCGGCGGCTACACCTTC. Amino acids: CASSFSGGGGYTF.

CDR3 region: CASSLQYRGGYTF. CDR3 sequence (DNA): TGTGCCAGCAGCTTGCAATATCGGGGTGGCTACACCTTC. The rearrangement uses TRBV5-5 and TRBJ1-2; D remains unclear. CDR1 SGHKS and CDR2 YYEKEE come from the germline V gene (reference sequence). V dropped 1 base and J dropped 7 bases, with 11 bases sitting between them. The CDR3 runs to 13 residues.

The chain's CDR3 is CSVLQGNSFF. In DNA form, the CDR3 reads TGCAGCGTGCTACAGGGGAATTCGTTCTTC. J is TRBJ2-1 and V is TRBV29-1; the match to TRBD1 covers 7 bases. The CDR3 is 10 amino acids. The V gene's germline CDR1 is SQVTM and CDR2 ANQGSEA. V lost 6 bases, J lost 15 bases, and 8 bases stayed unmatched.

The chain recombines TRBV5-1 with TRBJ2-1, with D tentatively TRBD1 (5 bases). The germline gives CDR1 SGHRS, CDR2 YFSETQ. There are 14 residues in the CDR3. With 4 bases removed from V and 6 bases from J, the gap between germline ends came to 14 bases. The CDR3 DNA sequence: TGCGCCAGCAGCGCAGGGAATTTCGCCAATGAGCAGTTCTTC. Protein product: CASSAGNFANEQFF.

The chain links TRBV28 to TRBJ2-7; unclear D gene. Between the trimmed V and J ends, which lost 5 bases and 4 bases, there was a span of 18 bases. The germline V gene has CDR1 MDHEN and CDR2 SYDVKM. The CDR3 length is 15 residues. The CDR3 coding sequence is TGTGCCAGCAGTCCGGCCGGTACGGAGAGGTACGAGCAGTACTTC. Its translation: CASSPAGTERYEQYF.

The genes are TRBV7-2 and TRBJ2-1; TRBD2 is a possible D gene (7 bases). The V gene lost 2 bases and the J gene lost 8 bases, with 22 bases spanning the gap. The V gene's germline CDR1 is SGHTA and CDR2 FQGNSA. The CDR3 is made up of 17 amino acids. CDR3 protein: CASSLRGGWGAGDEQFF. CDR3 coding DNA: TGTGCCAGCAGCTTACGGGGAGGGTGGGGGGCCGGAGATGAGCAGTTCTTC.

This clone has a handful of counts. The V and J genes are TRBV14 and TRBJ1-3; perhaps TRBD1 as D (6 bases). The CDR3 is 16 residues long. The V end lost 3 bases, the J end lost 1 base, and 13 bases lay between the germline ends. Germline CDR1 SGHDN, CDR2 FVKESK. This chain's CDR3 is CASSQGTPRSGNTIYF. The CDR3 DNA sequence: TGTGCCAGCAGCCAGGGGACACCAAGATCTGGAAACACCATATATTTT.

This chain uses TRBV9 with TRBJ1-2; 10 nucleotides align to TRBD1. Per the germline V gene, CDR1 is SGDLS and CDR2 is YYNGEE. The CDR3 loop spans 12 amino acids. Germline trimming cut 5 bases from V and 7 bases from J; bases unmatched to any gene: 2. The CDR3 bases are TGTGCCAGCAGGGGGACAGGGGTTGGCTACACCTTC. Amino acids: CASRGTGVGYTF.

The rearrangement links TRBV28 to TRBJ2-2, with D uncertain. CDR3 length: 11 residues. Germline CDR1 MDHEN, CDR2 SYDVKM. Trimming took off 5 bases at V and 6 bases at J, with 4 bases between the two ends. Here the CDR3 reads CASSGPGELFF. The CDR3 DNA sequence: TGTGCCAGCAGTGGCCCCGGGGAGCTGTTTTTT.

The chain uses TRBV2 and TRBJ2-2, with D perhaps matching TRBD2 (6 bases). Germline V gene data show CDR1 as SNHLY and CDR2 as FYNNEI. V lost 3 bases and J 11 bases, leaving 16 bases between the germline ends. This CDR3 spans 14 amino acids. The CDR3 DNA reads TGTGCCAGCAGTGAGGCTAGCGCGGCCCGAGAGCTGTTTTTT. The encoded protein is CASSEASAARELFF.

This chain uses TRBV28 with TRBJ2-4; 11 nucleotides align to TRBD2. Germline values: CDR1 MDHEN, CDR2 SYDVKM. V shed 3 bases, J shed 8 bases, and the junction held 12 bases outside the gene matches. The CDR3 has 17 residues. Written as DNA, the CDR3 is TGTGCCAGCAGTTTCTCATCATTAGCGGGGGGGGCTGACATTCAGTACTTC. It yields the protein CASSFSSLAGGADIQYF.

In this sample, this clone turned up once. J is TRBJ2-1 and V is TRBV19; D not resolved. The CDR3 runs 12 residues. CDR1 is LNHDA, CDR2 SQIVND, per germline (reference sequence). Trimming left V 1 base short and J 6 bases short, with 4 bases between. The CDR3 here is CASSIVSNEQFF. The DNA of the CDR3 is TGTGCCAGTAGTATAGTCAGCAATGAGCAGTTCTTC.

This clone ranks as medium-sized. In DNA, the CDR3 is TGCGCCAGCAGCCAAGATAGGAGGGGCGGGTACGAGCAGTACTTC. Translating it yields CASSQDRRGGYEQYF. The J gene is TRBJ2-7, the V gene TRBV4-3; D might be TRBD2 (6 bases). The CDR3 contains 15 residues. The V end lost 0 bases, the J end lost 4 bases, and 13 bases lay between the germline ends. Germline V gene sequence: CDR1 LGHNA, CDR2 YSLEER.

The chain is built from TRBV5-4 and TRBJ2-1; D is perhaps TRBD2 (5 bases). CDR1 is SGHNT, CDR2 YYREEE, per germline (reference sequence). The ends were cut back, 5 bases at V and 11 bases at J, with 14 bases in the middle. The CDR3 is 12 residues long. The CDR3: CASRSWGDQQFF. The CDR3 region has the DNA TGTGCCAGCAGAAGTTGGGGAGACCAGCAGTTCTTC.